These 4 T cell receptor beta chains share one sample of origin, sequenced in a study of control samples from healthy donors and cancer patients. The method was immunoSEQ multiplex PCR; TCRdb's version includes in-frame clones alone and lacks a portion of them. There are 20,000 to 30,000 clones in the sample; 65% to 90% occur only once, and approximately 6.3% lies in the top ten. The sequenced sample was PBMCs. These receptors all come from a woman aged 55-69 years with head and neck cancer.

The chain recombines TRBV18 with TRBJ2-3; D is unresolved. Germline loops: CDR1 KGHSH, CDR2 LQKENI. Trimming took 0 bases from V and 2 from J, leaving 3 bases between them. The CDR3 consists of 13 residues. CDR3 nucleotides: TGTGCCAGCTCACCACCAAACACAGATACGCAGTATTTT. Translated, it gives CASSPPNTDTQYF.

There are a few counts of this clone. The chain employs TRBV5-6 and TRBJ2-7; weak D call: TRBD2 (6 bases). Deletions cut 4 bases from V and 3 bases from J, with 17 bases between. The V gene's germline CDR1 is SGHDT and CDR2 YYEEEE. There are 15 residues in the CDR3. CDR3 nucleotides: TGTGCCAGCAGCCCCGGGACTTTTTCCCGCTACGAGCAGTACTTC. Protein: CASSPGTFSRYEQYF.

V gene TRBV4-3 combines with J gene TRBJ2-1; 9 nucleotides line up with TRBD2. V shed 0 bases and J 3 bases; nucleotides not matched to a gene: 6. The CDR3 is made up of 17 amino acids. Germline V gene data show CDR1 as LGHNA and CDR2 as YSLEER. The CDR3, as DNA: TGCGCCAGCAGCCAAGATTTTGTGACTAGCGGCTACAATGAGCAGTTCTTC. Protein product: CASSQDFVTSGYNEQFF.

The gene calls are TRBV15 and TRBJ2-7; D assignment may be TRBD1 or TRBD2 (5 bases each). The CDR3 consists of 16 residues. The ends were cut back, 1 base at V and 7 bases at J, with 20 bases in the middle. CDR1 is LNHNV and CDR2 is YYDKDF in the germline V gene (reference sequence). DNA for the CDR3: TGTGCCACCAGCAGAGGGCTAGGGACGGGGCTTACGGAGCAGTACTTC. Protein product: CATSRGLGTGLTEQYF.